The 13 T cell receptor beta chains listed next were all sequenced from one sample in a study of blood T cell repertoires in COVID-19. Sequenced by immunoSEQ multiplex PCR; TCRdb stores in-frame clones only, minus some. Counted here are about 110,000 clones, about 87% occurring once; the ten biggest clones make up approximately 1.1%. Material for sequencing was peripheral blood. The receptors were gathered from a human donor in a cohort sampled during active COVID-19.

J is TRBJ2-7 and V is TRBV12-3 or TRBV12-4; D unresolved. CDR3 length: 12 amino acids. V dropped 5 bases and J dropped 4 bases, with 9 bases sitting between them. CDR3: CASSLRRYEQYF. The CDR3 bases are TGTGCCAGCAGTCTCCGCCGGTACGAGCAGTACTTC.

The table lists this clone with a few counts. The rearrangement links TRBV5-4 to TRBJ1-2, with TRBD1 matching over 7 bases. V lost 2 bases, J lost 3 bases, and 4 bases stayed unmatched. This CDR3 is built from 14 residues. Germline V gene sequence: CDR1 SGHNT, CDR2 YYREEE (reference sequence). The chain's CDR3 is CASSLQGRHYGYTF. In DNA form, the CDR3 reads TGTGCCAGCAGCTTACAGGGGCGCCACTATGGCTACACCTTC.

This chain links TRBV28 with TRBJ1-4, with 7 nucleotides matching TRBD1. In germline, CDR1 is MDHEN, CDR2 SYDVKM. V was clipped by 3 bases and J by 5 bases; unmatched bases: 3. The CDR3 contains 14 residues. The CDR3 loop is CASSLGQLNEKLFF. Here the CDR3 DNA reads TGTGCCAGCAGTTTGGGACAGTTGAATGAAAAACTGTTTTTT.

The chain uses TRBV7-9 and TRBJ2-7; a possible D gene is TRBD2 (5 bases). Between the trimmed V and J ends, which lost 4 bases and 6 bases, there was a span of 22 bases. The germline CDR1 and CDR2 sequences are SEHNR and FQNEAQ (reference sequence). CDR3 length: 16 residues. CDR3 sequence: CASSSTLATPGLEQYF. CDR3 sequence (DNA): TGTGCCAGCAGCTCGACTCTAGCTACCCCAGGTCTCGAGCAGTACTTC.

The chain couples TRBV7-2 to TRBJ2-5; D unresolved. The CDR3 extends over 16 amino acids. CDR1 and CDR2 from the germline V gene are SGHTA and FQGNSA. The V and J ends lost 5 bases and 1 base respectively, with 17 bases between them. The CDR3 nucleotides are TGTGCCAGCAGCCAAGCAGGTGGGCCTGCCCAAGAGACCCAGTACTTC. Its protein product is CASSQAGGPAQETQYF.

The chain carries TRBV4-2 and TRBJ1-1, with TRBD1 matching over 8 bases. The CDR3 sequence is 16 residues long. Germline V lookup: CDR1 LGHNA, CDR2 YNFKEQ. J gave up 1 base and V 1 base, and 5 bases lay outside the gene matches. The CDR3 DNA reads as TGTGCCAGCAGCCAAGGTCAGGGGGCGGAGAACACTGAAGCTTTCTTT. Amino acids: CASSQGQGAENTEAFF.

V usage is TRBV28 and J usage is TRBJ2-7; 8 nucleotides agree with TRBD2. Germline V gives CDR1 MDHEN, CDR2 SYDVKM. V was pared by 2 bases and J by 5 bases, with 11 bases of the junction left unmatched. The CDR3 spans 16 residues. CDR3 nucleotides: TGTGCCAGCAGTTTAATAACGGGAGGGAGCGTGCACGAGCAGTACTTC. Residues: CASSLITGGSVHEQYF.

The V call is TRBV5-5, the J call TRBJ2-2; 10 bases agree with TRBD1. Germline V gene lookup returns CDR1 SGHKS and CDR2 YYEKEE (reference sequence). The CDR3 length is 17 residues. After removal of 5 bases from V and 4 bases from J, the junction contained 11 bases not matched to a gene. The CDR3 protein is CASRPRQGARGTGELFF. CDR3 nucleotides: TGTGCCAGCAGACCAAGACAGGGGGCGCGGGGCACCGGGGAGCTGTTTTTT.

The J gene is TRBJ1-2, the V gene TRBV6-2 or TRBV6-3; no firm D call. Trimming pared 2 bases from V and 13 bases from J, leaving 14 bases between. This CDR3 is 12 amino acids long. The germline V gene has CDR1 MNHEY and CDR2 SVGEGT. CDR3 amino acids: CASSYGGLRATF. The CDR3 bases are TGTGCCAGCAGTTACGGAGGTCTGCGAGCCACCTTC.

This clone has more than one count but fewer than ten. The gene calls are TRBV5-1 and TRBJ1-6; D may be TRBD1 (5 bases). Deletions cut 8 bases from V and 1 base from J, with 10 bases between. This CDR3 comprises 14 residues. Germline V gives CDR1 SGHRS, CDR2 YFSETQ. CDR3 nucleotides: TGCGCCAGTTCGGGGGATTCCTATAATTCACCCCTCCACTTT. Its translation: CASSGDSYNSPLHF. Full variable domain (missing parts from reference TRBV5-1 and TRBJ1-6): KAGVTQTPRYLIKTRGQQVTLSCSPISGHRSVSWYQQTPGQGLQFLFEYFSETQRNKGNFPGRFSGRQFSNSRSEMNVSTLELGDSALYLCASSGDSYNSPLHFGNGTRLTVT.

This chain links TRBV11-1 with TRBJ2-3, with 7 nucleotides matching TRBD2. V gave up 5 bases and J gave up 2 bases; unmatched junction bases: 1. The germline gives CDR1 SGHAT, CDR2 FQDESV (reference sequence). The CDR3 length is 13 residues. As DNA, the CDR3 is TGTGCCAGCAGCCGGGAGGACACAGATACGCAGTATTTT. Encoded protein: CASSREDTDTQYF.

The gene calls are TRBV7-3 and TRBJ2-1; possibly TRBD2 for D (5 bases). The CDR3 length is 14 residues. Between the trimmed V and J ends, which lost 3 bases and 7 bases, there was a span of 13 bases. CDR1 and CDR2 from the germline V gene are SGHTA and FQGTGA. CDR3 sequence reads: CASSFEGFRNEQFF. The DNA of the CDR3 is TGTGCCAGCAGCTTTGAGGGTTTCAGGAATGAGCAGTTCTTC.

The rearrangement uses TRBV6-2 or TRBV6-3 and TRBJ1-5, with TRBD1 matching over 9 bases. Per the germline V gene, CDR1 is MNHEY and CDR2 is SVGEGT. Trimming removed 4 bases from V and 5 bases from J; junction bases left unmatched: 0. The CDR3 contains 13 residues. CDR3 residues: CASSWDRDQPQHF. The CDR3 nucleotides read TGTGCCAGCAGTTGGGACAGGGATCAGCCCCAGCATTTT.